This is a list of T cell receptor beta chains from one sample in a study of blood T cell repertoires in COVID-19. Sequencing was performed with immunoSEQ multiplex PCR; in TCRdb, only in-frame clones are kept and a portion is missing. The sample shows about 300,000 clones, just over 85% of them seen only once. Sequenced input: PBMCs or T cells enriched from blood (not recorded which). These receptors came from a young woman who had recovered from COVID-19. Each CDR3 is given with its conserved first and last residue. D genes are given only for firm matches. For some rows the clone size is stated as once, few or many, or as a class when expanded; others skip it.

d_call	v_call	clone_size	j_call	cdr3_aa	cdr3_nt
TRBD1	TRBV29-1	NA	TRBJ1-2	CSAPEGAWDRGGYTF	TGCAGCGCCCCCGAGGGGGCTTGGGACAGGGGTGGCTACACCTTC
TRBD1	TRBV14	NA	TRBJ1-4	CASSLDRKELFF	TGTGCCAGCAGCCTGGACAGGAAAGAACTGTTTTTT
TRBD1	TRBV7-8	NA	TRBJ1-5	CASRLTGGSQPQHF	TGTGCCAGCAGATTAACAGGGGGGAGTCAGCCCCAGCATTTT
NA	TRBV10-3	once	TRBJ1-2	CATLQDGYTF	TGTGCCACTCTACAGGATGGCTACACCTTC
NA	TRBV10-3	few	TRBJ2-7	CAISGGATYEQYF	TGTGCCATCAGCGGCGGGGCAACCTACGAGCAGTACTTC
NA	TRBV5-1	NA	TRBJ2-7	CASSLGGSIVYEQYF	TGCGCCAGCAGCTTGGGGGGCTCTATCGTTTACGAGCAGTACTTC
TRBD1	TRBV11-2	few	TRBJ1-2	CASSLVWDRGFVNVGYTF	TGTGCCAGCAGCTTAGTTTGGGACAGGGGCTTTGTAAACGTTGGCTACACCTTC
NA	TRBV5-4	once	TRBJ2-3	CASSLGQGEADTQYF	TGTGCCAGCAGCTTGGGGCAGGGCGAAGCAGATACGCAGTATTTT
NA	TRBV27	NA	TRBJ2-7	CASSPRGGEQYF	TGTGCCAGCAGTCCCCGGGGAGGCGAGCAGTACTTC
NA	TRBV12-3/TRBV12-4	NA	TRBJ1-2	CASSPTGLYGYTF	TGTGCCAGCAGCCCCACTGGGCTATATGGCTACACCTTC
NA	TRBV6-4	NA	TRBJ1-6	CASRDDSSYNSPLHF	TGTGCCAGCAGGGACGATAGCTCCTATAATTCACCCCTCCACTTT
NA	TRBV28	NA	TRBJ1-4	CASSSSGAYNEKLFF	TGTGCCAGCAGTTCCTCGGGAGCCTATAATGAAAAACTGTTTTTT
TRBD1	TRBV27	many	TRBJ1-2	CASSFRGPLDGYTF	TGTGCCAGCAGTTTCAGGGGGCCGTTAGATGGCTACACCTTC
TRBD2	TRBV5-4	NA	TRBJ2-1	CASSQPRGTSGRATEQFF	TGTGCCAGCAGCCAACCCCGAGGGACTAGCGGGAGAGCGACTGAGCAGTTCTTC
TRBD1	TRBV3-1/TRBV3-2	NA	TRBJ1-2	CASSPVGTGGGNGYTF	TGTGCCAGCAGCCCCGTCGGGACAGGGGGCGGGAATGGCTACACCTTC